The 27 T cell receptor beta chains below come from one sample, sequenced in a study of shared clonotypes between healthy human individuals (dated by TCRdb to 2018 to 2020). Library preparation employed the immunoSEQ multiplex PCR assay. TCRdb's version of the immuneACCESS table is confined to in-frame rearrangements and falls short of the full clone set. An unresolved V gene accounts for under half of the shortfall where checked; the remainder is of unknown origin. The sample profile shows about 530,000 clones; approximately 95% of them were found once. Clones ranked in the top ten supply roughly 0.06% of the sample. Sequenced: naive CD4+ T cells sorted from blood. The cell subset or site label corresponds to: CD45RA+ positively selected. Receptors originate from a woman in her 30s in good health.

The chain couples TRBV28 to TRBJ1-5; 10 positions agree with TRBD1. This CDR3 is built from 18 residues. J lost 2 bases, V lost 5 bases, and 12 bases had no gene match. The germline V gene encodes CDR1 MDHEN and CDR2 SYDVKM. CDR3 DNA: TGTGCCAGCAGTCAAGACAGGGGGCAAATCTGGGGCAATCAGCCCCAGCATTTT. Amino acid sequence: CASSQDRGQIWGNQPQHF.

This chain links TRBV28 with TRBJ2-1, with D perhaps given as TRBD1 or TRBD2 (5 bases each). The V gene's germline CDR1 is MDHEN and CDR2 SYDVKM. V shed 1 base and J shed 7 bases, with 14 bases lying between them. This CDR3 contains 15 residues. CDR3 bases: TGTGCCAGCAGTTTATTACAGGCGTGGGGGAATGAGCAGTTCTTC. It translates to CASSLLQAWGNEQFF.

The rearrangement uses TRBV28 and TRBJ2-7; D unclear. Trimming removed 3 bases at V and 0 bases at J, with 9 bases between. This CDR3 is 14 amino acids long. CDR1 and CDR2 from the germline V gene are MDHEN and SYDVKM. The CDR3 protein is CASSLQELSYEQYF. The CDR3, as DNA: TGTGCCAGCAGTTTGCAGGAGCTCTCCTACGAGCAGTACTTC. The entire variable domain, with the rest obtained from reference TRBV28 and TRBJ2-7, is as follows: DVKVTQSSRYLVKRTGEKVFLECVQDMDHENMFWYRQDPGLGLRLIYFSYDVKMKEKGDIPEGYSVSREKKERFSLILESASTNQTSMYLCASSLQELSYEQYFGPGTRLTVT.

This chain joins TRBV6-1 and TRBJ1-4; TRBD1 matches at 9 bases. V lost 3 bases and J lost 14; bases outside the gene matches: 4. The length of the CDR3 is 12 residues. CDR1 and CDR2 (germline): MNHNS, SASEGT. The CDR3 bases are TGTGCCAGCAGTGACGGGACAGGGAGGCTGTTTTTT. This codes for CASSDGTGRLFF.

The gene calls are TRBV19 and TRBJ2-1, with 9 bases identical to TRBD1. This CDR3 has 15 amino acids. Germline V gene data show CDR1 as LNHDA and CDR2 as SQIVND (reference sequence). With V trimmed by 4 bases and J by 7 bases, 8 bases remained unmatched. CDR3 DNA sequence: TGTGCCAGTAGTAAGGCTCGGACAGGGGAGAATGAGCAGTTCTTC. This gives the protein CASSKARTGENEQFF.

The chain joins TRBV4-2 to TRBJ2-1; weak D call: TRBD2 (5 bases). This CDR3 spans 18 amino acids. Germline CDR1 and CDR2: LGHNA and YNFKEQ. V was cut by 0 bases and J by 0 bases, with 15 bases left in between. For the CDR3, the DNA is TGTGCCAGCAGCCAAGATGGAGGACTCCCTAGCTCCTACAATGAGCAGTTCTTC. Its translation: CASSQDGGLPSSYNEQFF.

The rearrangement joins TRBV9 to TRBJ2-3, with D possibly called TRBD1 or TRBD2 (6 bases each). This CDR3 is built from 17 residues. Germline V gives CDR1 SGDLS, CDR2 YYNGEE. V was cut by 0 bases and J by 0 bases, with 14 bases left in between. CDR3 in amino acids: CASSVEGGQRSTDTQYF. In DNA, the CDR3 is TGTGCCAGCAGCGTAGAAGGGGGGCAGCGCAGCACAGATACGCAGTATTTT.

The rearrangement joins TRBV5-4 to TRBJ2-3, with D unclear. Trimming cost V 6 bases and J 2 bases, with 10 bases left between them. Per the germline V gene, CDR1 is SGHNT and CDR2 is YYREEE (reference sequence). The CDR3 totals 13 residues. Written as DNA, the CDR3 is TGTGCCAGCACCTCCCCCATCACAGATACGCAGTATTTT. Amino acids: CASTSPITDTQYF. Full variable domain (outside the CDR3, taken from reference TRBV5-4 and TRBJ2-3): ETGVTQSPTHLIKTRGQQVTLRCSSQSGHNTVSWYQQALGQGPQFIFQYYREEENGRGNFPPRFSGLQFPNYSSELNVNALELDDSALYLCASTSPITDTQYFGPGTRLTVL.

The J gene is TRBJ2-4, the V gene TRBV28, with 8 bases fitting TRBD1. From germline, CDR1 is MDHEN and CDR2 SYDVKM. The V gene end was trimmed by 6 bases and the J gene end by 2 bases; junction bases not matched to a gene: 12. The CDR3 extends over 17 amino acids. DNA of the CDR3: TGTGCCAGCAGCGCACATCCAGGGGGCTCGTCCAAAAACATTCAGTACTTC. This encodes CASSAHPGGSSKNIQYF.

The J gene is TRBJ1-2, the V gene TRBV28; a possible D gene is TRBD1 (5 bases). The CDR3 consists of 13 residues. V lost 3 bases and J lost 7, with 12 bases in between. Germline V gene sequence: CDR1 MDHEN, CDR2 SYDVKM. CDR3 amino acids: CASSLKYRLGYTF. DNA of the CDR3: TGTGCCAGCAGTTTGAAGTACAGGCTTGGCTACACCTTC.

The rearrangement uses TRBV5-4 and TRBJ2-5; TRBD1 matches at 8 bases. The last part of the DNA fits TRBJ2-7 better; the J call may be wrong. Germline V gene lookup returns CDR1 SGHNT and CDR2 YYREEE (reference sequence). The CDR3 is made up of 17 amino acids. CDR3 nucleotides: TGTGCCAGCAGCTTGGCGACAGGGGCGATAAGCTCCTACGAGCAGTACTTC. This encodes CASSLATGAISSYEQYF.

This clone was seen only once. This chain links TRBV27 with TRBJ1-5; TRBD1 matches 7 bases. The V gene end was trimmed by 3 bases and the J gene end by 5 bases; junction bases not matched to a gene: 7. Germline assignment: CDR1 MNHEY and CDR2 SMNVEV (reference sequence). The CDR3 spans 15 residues. Here the CDR3 DNA reads TGTGCCAGCAGTTTGTCCCCTCAGGGGGATCAGCCCCAGCATTTT. Amino acid sequence: CASSLSPQGDQPQHF.

The chain joins TRBV5-1 to TRBJ2-7; 8 bases line up with TRBD2. V lost 0 bases to trimming and J lost 3 bases; unmatched junction nucleotides: 14. There are 18 residues in the CDR3. CDR1 is SGHRS, CDR2 YFSETQ, per germline. CDR3 sequence (DNA): TGCGCCAGCAGCTTGGGGCTGCGCGCGGGAGGAGGTGACTACGAGCAGTACTTC. As protein: CASSLGLRAGGGDYEQYF.

The chain uses TRBV6-5 and TRBJ1-5; D might be TRBD1 (5 bases). This CDR3 comprises 14 residues. The germline gives CDR1 MNHEY, CDR2 SVGAGI. V was clipped by 5 bases and J by 3 bases, with 11 bases between them. CDR3 DNA sequence: TGTGCCAGCAGTCCCGACAGTCTCAATCAGCCCCAGCATTTT. Amino acid sequence: CASSPDSLNQPQHF.

The chain uses TRBV6-5 and TRBJ2-7, with D possibly TRBD1 on 6 matching bases. Germline assignment: CDR1 MNHEY and CDR2 SVGAGI. This CDR3 contains 16 residues. V was trimmed by 0 bases and J by 0 bases, leaving 12 bases between them. The DNA of the CDR3 is TGTGCCAGCAGTTACTCGTTACAGGGTAGCTCCTACGAGCAGTACTTC. Translation gives CASSYSLQGSSYEQYF.

This sequence joins TRBV2 and TRBJ2-5; D unresolved. The J call is doubtful: the DNA matches TRBJ2-7 better. The CDR3 is made up of 11 amino acids. From germline, CDR1 is SNHLY and CDR2 FYNNEI. The CDR3 region has the DNA TGTGCCAGCAGAAGCTCCTACGAGCAGTACTTC. It codes for CASRSSYEQYF.

V is TRBV7-3 and J is TRBJ2-3, with D maybe TRBD2 (5 bases). Between the trimmed V and J ends, which lost 2 bases and 7 bases, there was a span of 10 bases. The CDR3 sequence is 13 residues long. Germline V CDR1 and CDR2: SGHTA, FQGTGA. CDR3 sequence (DNA): TGTGCCAGCAGCTTACCCCCGGGATATACGCAGTATTTT. As protein: CASSLPPGYTQYF.

This clone was counted a single time. The chain uses TRBV7-9 and TRBJ2-5, with unresolved D. The J call may be in error: the DNA end matches TRBJ2-7 better. The CDR3 loop spans 12 amino acids. Per the germline V gene, CDR1 is SEHNR and CDR2 is FQNEAQ (reference sequence). CDR3 nucleotide sequence: TGTGCCAGCAGCTCGATCGGCTACGAGCAGTACTTC. It yields the protein CASSSIGYEQYF.

This clone has just one count. The V call is TRBV20-1, the J call TRBJ2-4; D gene uncertain. Germline V gene data show CDR1 as DFQATT and CDR2 as SNEGSKA (reference sequence). The germline V and J ends were trimmed by 1 base and 7 bases, with 5 bases remaining between them. The CDR3 is made up of 11 amino acids. CDR3 residues: CSARGENIQYF. CDR3 coding DNA: TGCAGTGCTAGAGGAGAGAACATTCAGTACTTC.

This clone was seen just once. The chain joins TRBV27 to TRBJ1-2; perhaps TRBD1 as D (5 bases). The CDR3 is 16 residues long. The germline CDR1 and CDR2 sequences are MNHEY and SMNVEV (reference sequence). V lost 6 bases and J 4 bases, leaving 21 bases between the germline ends. The CDR3 is CASSHRDGSYLYGYTF. CDR3 nucleotides: TGTGCCAGCAGCCATAGGGACGGCTCTTACCTCTATGGCTACACCTTC.

This chain links TRBV7-9 with TRBJ2-7; the match to TRBD2 covers 8 bases. Germline trimming cut 4 bases from V and 2 bases from J; bases unmatched to any gene: 7. CDR3 size: 15 residues. Germline loops: CDR1 SEHNR, CDR2 FQNEAQ (reference sequence). In nucleotides, the CDR3 is TGTGCCAGCAGCTCCGGGACTAGTAACGCCTACGAGCAGTACTTC. It specifies CASSSGTSNAYEQYF.

The rearrangement links TRBV2 to TRBJ1-5; 9 bases fit TRBD1. V shed 6 bases, J shed 0 bases, and the junction held 12 bases outside the gene matches. This CDR3 is 18 amino acids long. Germline CDR1 and CDR2: SNHLY and FYNNEI. CDR3 residues: CASSLVGTGSLSNQPQHF. CDR3 nucleotides: TGTGCCAGCAGCCTCGTAGGGACAGGGAGTCTTAGCAATCAGCCCCAGCATTTT.

CDR3 nucleotides: TGTGCCAGCTCATCAGACAGCACAGATACGCAGTATTTT. It codes for CASSSDSTDTQYF. The V call is TRBV18, the J call TRBJ2-3, with D hard to call. Trimming took off 5 bases at V and 0 bases at J, with 6 bases between the two ends. The CDR3 length is 13 residues. Germline V CDR1 and CDR2: KGHSH, LQKENI. The entire variable domain, with the rest obtained from reference TRBV18 and TRBJ2-3, is as follows: NAGVMQNPRHLVRRRGQEARLRCSPMKGHSHVYWYRQLPEEGLKFMVYLQKENIIDESGMPKERFSAEFPKEGPSILRIQQVVRGDSAAYFCASSSDSTDTQYFGPGTRLTVL.

In nucleotides, the CDR3 is TGTGCCAGCAGCAGATCCGGGACTAATTCACCCCTCCACTTT. Translated: CASSRSGTNSPLHF. V and J are TRBV11-2 and TRBJ1-6; a possible D gene is TRBD1 (5 bases). The CDR3 is 14 residues long. V was clipped by 5 bases and J by 6 bases, with 11 bases between them. Per the germline V gene, CDR1 is SGHAT and CDR2 is FQNNGV.

The V gene is TRBV29-1, the J gene TRBJ2-1; 9 bases are a match to TRBD1. The V gene end was trimmed by 5 bases and the J gene end by 9 bases; junction bases not matched to a gene: 8. Per germline, CDR1 SQVTM and CDR2 ANQGSEA. This CDR3 has 13 residues. The CDR3 DNA is TGCAGCGTTTCGGGACAGGGAATGGGTGAGCAGTTCTTC. Its translation is CSVSGQGMGEQFF.

The gene calls are TRBV28 and TRBJ1-4; D gene uncertain. In germline, CDR1 is MDHEN, CDR2 SYDVKM. This CDR3 region has 13 residues. Trimming took 9 bases from V and 0 from J, leaving 8 bases between them. The CDR3 sequence: CASEDSTNEKLFF. Here the CDR3 DNA reads TGTGCCAGTGAAGACTCAACTAATGAAAAACTGTTTTTT.

The J gene is TRBJ2-7, the V gene TRBV6-1, with D perhaps TRBD1 (5 bases). Trimming removed 3 bases from V and 2 bases from J, with 11 bases in between. The CDR3 consists of 14 residues. Germline V gene sequence: CDR1 MNHNS, CDR2 SASEGT. The CDR3 nucleotides read TGTGCCAGCAGTGATGGACATAATGCCTACGAGCAGTACTTC. This codes for CASSDGHNAYEQYF.